The rows below give T cell receptor beta chains drawn from one sample of a study of cytomegalovirus exposure and HLA in healthy donors. This table comes from immunoSEQ multiplex PCR, and its TCRdb copy is limited to in-frame clones, with some not included. In the table there are some 99,000 clones, 60% to 75% of which are singletons. The sequencing input was PBMCs. These TCRs come from a female donor in good health and CMV-seronegative. Both conserved end residues are part of each CDR3. Fields, in order: CDR3 length, J gene, clone size, V gene, D gene, CDR3 protein, CDR3 DNA. A D gene is named only where the DNA matches it firmly. Only part of the rows carry a size: once, few, many, or a class if the clone is expanded.

15	TRBJ1-2	few	TRBV6-6	TRBD1	CASSSGTGSLDGYTF	TGTGCCAGCAGTTCGGGGACAGGGAGTTTGGATGGCTACACCTTC
14	TRBJ2-7	NA	TRBV10-1	NA	CASSESTNSYEQYF	TGCGCCAGCAGTGAGTCGACTAACTCCTACGAGCAGTACTTC
14	TRBJ2-5	NA	TRBV7-2	NA	CASSLGTYQETQYF	TGTGCCAGCAGCTTAGGTACTTACCAAGAGACCCAGTACTTC
16	TRBJ1-2	NA	TRBV18	NA	CASSPPNLGQFYGYTF	TGTGCCAGCTCACCACCAAATTTAGGACAGTTCTATGGCTACACCTTC
12	TRBJ2-1	NA	TRBV7-8	NA	CASSFTSNEQFF	TGTGCCAGCAGCTTCACTAGTAATGAGCAGTTCTTC
18	TRBJ1-3	NA	TRBV5-8	NA	CASSLWTATGRSGNTIYF	TGTGCCAGCAGCCTCTGGACAGCCACGGGGCGGTCTGGAAACACCATATATTTT
15	TRBJ2-7	NA	TRBV7-8	TRBD2	CASSLSGLAGEEQYF	TGTGCCAGCAGCTTATCGGGACTAGCGGGGGAGGAGCAGTACTTC
15	TRBJ1-5	NA	TRBV27	TRBD1	CASSARGLGNQPQHF	TGTGCCAGCAGCGCTAGGGGGCTTGGCAATCAGCCCCAGCATTTT
18	TRBJ2-1	few	TRBV5-1	TRBD2	CASSLLPRLAGGYNEQFF	TGCGCCAGCAGCTTGCTTCCCCGACTAGCGGGGGGATACAATGAGCAGTTCTTC
15	TRBJ2-1	NA	TRBV6-4	TRBD2	CASSDPSGSSNEQFF	TGTGCCAGCAGTGACCCTAGCGGGAGCTCGAATGAGCAGTTCTTC
14	TRBJ1-1	NA	TRBV9	NA	CASSVVLEAPEAFF	TGTGCCAGCAGCGTAGTATTAGAAGCGCCCGAAGCTTTCTTT
16	TRBJ2-7	few	TRBV9	TRBD1	CASSLRDRSDGNEQYF	TGTGCCAGCAGCCTCCGGGACAGGAGCGACGGGAACGAGCAGTACTTC
15	TRBJ2-1	NA	TRBV6-1	TRBD2	CASGEREGSYNEQFF	TGTGCCAGCGGGGAACGGGAGGGTTCCTACAATGAGCAGTTCTTC
15	TRBJ2-1	NA	TRBV25-1	NA	CASSRHGGGHNEQFF	TGTGCCAGCAGTCGTCACGGCGGAGGTCACAATGAGCAGTTCTTC
17	TRBJ2-5	NA	TRBV6-1	TRBD2	CASSEALAGGGQETQYF	TGTGCCAGCAGTGAAGCCCTAGCGGGAGGGGGGCAAGAGACCCAGTACTTC
15	TRBJ2-2	NA	TRBV6-5	TRBD1	CASSPRDRHTGELFF	TGTGCCAGCAGTCCCCGGGACAGGCACACCGGGGAGCTGTTTTTT
15	TRBJ1-2	NA	TRBV28	NA	CASSLAQGLSNGYTF	TGTGCCAGCAGTTTAGCGCAGGGATTAAGCAATGGCTACACCTTC
17	TRBJ1-5	NA	TRBV5-5	NA	CASSLAEAEAYNQPQHF	TGTGCCAGCAGCTTGGCCGAGGCGGAAGCTTACAATCAGCCCCAGCATTTT
16	TRBJ2-5	NA	TRBV2	TRBD2	CASSGTSGRASETQYF	TGTGCCAGCAGTGGGACTAGCGGGAGGGCCTCCGAGACCCAGTACTTC
15	TRBJ1-1	NA	TRBV11-2	NA	CASSSLQGRNTEAFF	TGTGCCAGCAGCTCACTACAGGGTCGGAACACTGAAGCTTTCTTT
14	TRBJ2-3	NA	TRBV19	TRBD2	CATTSIAGTDTQYF	TGTGCCACCACCTCCATAGCGGGGACAGATACGCAGTATTTT
15	TRBJ2-5	NA	TRBV19	TRBD1	CASSPRTGPWETQYF	TGTGCCAGTAGTCCGAGGACAGGGCCTTGGGAGACCCAGTACTTC
11	TRBJ1-2	NA	TRBV7-9	NA	CASSSSYGYTF	TGTGCCAGCAGCTCCTCCTATGGCTACACCTTC
15	TRBJ1-5	NA	TRBV30	TRBD1	CAWRPTGGVNQPQHF	TGTGCCTGGAGGCCAACAGGGGGGGTCAATCAGCCCCAGCATTTT
15	TRBJ1-1	NA	TRBV4-1	TRBD1	CASSDRQGADTEAFF	TGCGCCAGCAGCGACCGACAGGGGGCCGACACTGAAGCTTTCTTT
15	TRBJ2-1	NA	TRBV7-8	NA	CASSLTQGGYNEQFF	TGTGCCAGCAGCTTAACCCAAGGGGGCTACAATGAGCAGTTCTTC
16	TRBJ1-1	NA	TRBV6-5	TRBD1	CASSYYPGQGNIEAFF	TGTGCCAGCAGTTACTACCCGGGACAGGGGAATATTGAAGCTTTCTTT
12	TRBJ1-1	NA	TRBV7-9	NA	CASSLIGGEAFF	TGTGCCAGCAGCCTAATAGGGGGTGAAGCTTTCTTT
14	TRBJ2-3	NA	TRBV5-1	NA	CASSPRTHTDTQYF	TGCGCCAGCAGCCCCAGGACACACACAGATACGCAGTATTTT
17	TRBJ2-6	NA	TRBV27	TRBD1	CASSSGQGSSGANVLTF	TGTGCCAGCAGTTCGGGACAGGGGAGCTCTGGGGCCAACGTCCTGACTTTC
16	TRBJ1-5	NA	TRBV19	TRBD1	CASSIGNRQGTYPQHF	TGTGCCAGTAGTATTGGGAATCGACAGGGTACCTATCCCCAGCATTTT
16	TRBJ2-5	NA	TRBV19	TRBD2	CASSLGTSGSGETQYF	TGTGCCAGTAGTCTCGGGACTAGCGGGAGTGGAGAGACCCAGTACTTC
13	TRBJ1-5	NA	TRBV7-9	NA	CASSLSPNQPQHF	TGTGCCAGCAGCCTATCACCGAATCAGCCCCAGCATTTT
15	TRBJ1-1	NA	TRBV5-1	NA	CASSQSPGREFEAFF	TGCGCCAGCAGCCAGTCCCCTGGACGGGAATTTGAAGCTTTCTTT
13	TRBJ2-7	NA	TRBV18	TRBD2	CASSGEGTYEQYF	TGTGCCAGCTCTGGGGAGGGAACCTACGAGCAGTACTTC
14	TRBJ1-1	NA	TRBV5-1	NA	CASSRGAVDTEAFF	TGCGCCAGCAGCCGGGGGGCAGTGGACACTGAAGCTTTCTTT